These 27 T cell receptor beta chains were sequenced from one sample in a study of response to subunit inactivated influenza vaccine. TCRdb called the RT-PCR reads again in MiXCR, with one record for every CDR3 protein. The table records roughly 710,000 distinct CDR3 sequences, roughly 15% of them present only once. The material sequenced was PBMCs from blood, taken 14 days before vaccination. Source of these receptors: a man aged 45-65 years who received an inactivated influenza vaccine.

The gene calls are TRBV29-1 and TRBJ1-1, with a tentative D call TRBD1 (6 bases). CDR1 and CDR2 from the germline V gene are SQVTM and ANQGSEA. The CDR3 runs to 14 residues. Trimming stripped 6 bases from V and 2 bases from J, with 16 bases between. DNA of the CDR3: TGCAGCGTCCGCCGGCAGGGGCGAAACACTGAAGCTTTCTTT. It yields the protein CSVRRQGRNTEAFF.

The rearrangement uses TRBV7-8 and TRBJ2-1, with TRBD2 matching over 8 bases. The ends lost 3 bases at V and 5 bases at J; junction bases unmatched: 9. The germline V gene encodes CDR1 SGHVS and CDR2 FQNEAQ. This CDR3 is 16 amino acids long. This CDR3 reads CASSFYWREENNEQFF. CDR3 DNA: TGTGCCAGCAGCTTTTATTGGCGGGAGGAAAACAATGAGCAGTTCTTC.

This clonotype was seen a handful of times. Written as DNA, the CDR3 is TGTGCCAGCAGCTTGGCTTCGATATCCTATAATTCACCCCTCCACTTT. Protein sequence: CASSLASISYNSPLHF. The V gene is TRBV5-5, the J gene TRBJ1-6, with unresolved D. V gave up 0 bases and J gave up 1 base, with 8 bases separating them. This CDR3 has 16 amino acids. CDR1 is SGHKS and CDR2 is YYEKEE in the germline V gene (reference sequence).

V and J are TRBV24-1 and TRBJ2-5; TRBD1 is a possible D gene (6 bases). CDR1 and CDR2 from the germline V gene are KGHDR and SFDVKD. The V end lost 3 bases, the J end lost 1 base, and 17 bases lay between the germline ends. The CDR3 consists of 17 residues. The CDR3 region is CATSDLSTGNSQETQYF. CDR3 nucleotides: TGTGCCACCAGTGATCTTTCGACAGGAAATTCCCAAGAGACCCAGTACTTC.

A few counts support this clonotype. The chain links TRBV2 to TRBJ2-5; TRBD1 matches at 7 bases. CDR3 length: 14 residues. The germline CDR1 and CDR2 sequences are SNHLY and FYNNEI. Germline trimming cut 8 bases from V and 1 base from J; bases unmatched to any gene: 7. CDR3 bases: TGTGCCAGCCGACAGGGATCGTCCCAAGAGACCCAGTACTTC. Translated, it gives CASRQGSSQETQYF.

V gene TRBV20-1 combines with J gene TRBJ1-2, with D hard to call. The CDR3 length is 14 residues. V gave up 1 base and J gave up 13 bases, with 22 bases separating them. Germline CDR1 is DFQATT and CDR2 is SNEGSKA (reference sequence). The CDR3 loop reads CSARGGVRTEFSTF. DNA for the CDR3: TGCAGTGCTAGAGGGGGTGTTAGGACGGAGTTCTCCACCTTC.

This clonotype was seen repeatedly, ten times or more. This chain uses TRBV29-1 with TRBJ2-3; no definite D call. This CDR3 is built from 11 residues. Trimming left V 5 bases short and J 4 bases short, with 7 bases between. The germline V gene has CDR1 SQVTM and CDR2 ANQGSEA. In DNA form, the CDR3 reads TGCAGCGTTTATCAGTCAGATACGCAGTATTTT. This sequence encodes CSVYQSDTQYF.

This clonotype was seen a few times. The chain is built from TRBV7-9 and TRBJ2-3; weak D call: TRBD2 (6 bases). The ends were cut back, 6 bases at V and 6 bases at J, with 13 bases in the middle. The germline CDR1 and CDR2 sequences are SEHNR and FQNEAQ (reference sequence). This CDR3 has 13 amino acids. CDR3 protein: CASSRPGVDTQYF. The DNA for the CDR3 is TGTGCCAGCAGTCGTCCGGGAGTGGATACGCAGTATTTT.

The chain uses TRBV30 and TRBJ1-1, with 8 bases lining up with TRBD1. The CDR3 totals 15 residues. With V trimmed by 5 bases and J by 1 base, 9 bases remained unmatched. The germline gives CDR1 GTSNPN, CDR2 SVGIG (reference sequence). The CDR3 sequence: CAWSGIQGANTEAFF. The CDR3 DNA reads TGTGCCTGGTCGGGAATTCAGGGGGCGAACACTGAAGCTTTCTTT.

This clonotype was counted at least ten times. The chain links TRBV4-1 to TRBJ2-1; no definite D call. This CDR3 region has 16 residues. Germline V gene sequence: CDR1 MGHRA, CDR2 YSYEKL. Trimming left V 0 bases short and J 4 bases short, with 13 bases between. The CDR3 DNA reads as TGCGCCAGCAGCCAAGACGTTGGAAACAGTTACAATGAGCAGTTCTTC. This codes for CASSQDVGNSYNEQFF.

This clonotype has only a few counts. The chain employs TRBV4-2 and TRBJ2-2, with D perhaps matching TRBD1 or TRBD2 (6 bases each). V lost 4 bases, J lost 7 bases, and 16 bases lay in between. CDR3 length: 15 amino acids. Germline V gene data show CDR1 as LGHNA and CDR2 as YNFKEQ. This CDR3 reads CASSPRRGLGGELFF. In DNA form, the CDR3 reads TGTGCCAGCAGCCCTCGCCGGGGGCTGGGCGGGGAGCTGTTTTTT.

The rearrangement uses TRBV7-2 and TRBJ2-5; D is possibly TRBD2 (5 bases). Trimming stripped 1 base from V and 5 bases from J, with 14 bases between. The length of the CDR3 is 15 residues. The germline V gene has CDR1 SGHTA and CDR2 FQGNSA. DNA for the CDR3: TGTGCCAGCAGCTTAGGCGGGCCTACACGCGAGACCCAGTACTTC. As protein: CASSLGGPTRETQYF. Using reference TRBV7-2 and TRBJ2-5 for the parts outside the CDR3, the full variable domain is GAGVSQSPSNKVTEKGKDVELRCDPISGHTALYWYRQSLGQGLEFLIYFQGNSAPDKSGLPSDRFSAERTGGSVSTLTIQRTQQEDSAVYLCASSLGGPTRETQYFGPGTRLLVL.

The CDR3 DNA follows: TGTGCCAGCAGTCCTCGGACAGGGGGGGTTGTGCAGTACTTC. Translating gives CASSPRTGGVVQYF. V gene TRBV28 combines with J gene TRBJ2-7, with 10 nucleotides matching TRBD1. Germline-derived CDR1 and CDR2 are MDHEN and SYDVKM. V trimming: 5 bases; J trimming: 9 bases; junction bases outside the gene matches: 10. The CDR3 is made up of 14 amino acids. Combining the CDR3 with reference TRBV28 and TRBJ2-7 gives the whole variable domain DVKVTQSSRYLVKRTGEKVFLECVQDMDHENMFWYRQDPGLGLRLIYFSYDVKMKEKGDIPEGYSVSREKKERFSLILESASTNQTSMYLCASSPRTGGVVQYFGPGTRLTVT.

In its sample, this clonotype was seen a few times. V is TRBV29-1 and J is TRBJ2-3; tentative D call: TRBD2 (6 bases). The V gene's germline CDR1 is SQVTM and CDR2 ANQGSEA. CDR3 size: 18 residues. V lost 3 bases and J 3 bases, leaving 25 bases between the germline ends. CDR3 in amino acids: CSVDLYGTSGQSTDTQYF. The CDR3 region has the DNA TGCAGCGTTGATTTGTACGGTACGAGCGGGCAATCGACAGATACGCAGTATTTT.

This clonotype was seen a handful of times. This rearrangement joins TRBV5-5 to TRBJ2-3, with a weak D call TRBD2 (6 bases). From germline, CDR1 is SGHKS and CDR2 YYEKEE (reference sequence). This CDR3 has 17 amino acids. Trimming removed 4 bases from V and 1 base from J, with 19 bases in between. CDR3 protein: CASSPTSGTGGTDTQYF. The CDR3, as DNA: TGTGCCAGCAGCCCAACCTCCGGGACGGGGGGCACAGATACGCAGTATTTT.

The chain is built from TRBV20-1 and TRBJ1-2; no clear D. The V gene lost 3 bases and the J gene lost 2 bases, with 16 bases spanning the gap. The CDR3 length is 15 residues. Germline V CDR1 and CDR2: DFQATT, SNEGSKA (reference sequence). CDR3 nucleotide sequence: TGCAGTGCTAGGGGATTCGGCAGGCCCAACTATGGCTACACCTTC. Encoded protein: CSARGFGRPNYGYTF.

The table lists this clonotype with many counts. J is TRBJ1-5 and V is TRBV30, with 7 bases matching TRBD1. Germline CDR1 and CDR2: GTSNPN and SVGIG (reference sequence). V was clipped by 5 bases and J by 5 bases; unmatched bases: 9. This CDR3 region has 14 residues. CDR3: CAWATGQEYQPQHF. The CDR3 bases are TGTGCCTGGGCCACAGGACAGGAGTATCAGCCCCAGCATTTT.

At least ten counts were recorded for this clonotype. The rearrangement links TRBV7-2 to TRBJ2-1, with TRBD1 as a possible D gene (5 bases). Trimming shortened V by 8 bases and J by 4 bases, and 12 bases separated the two germline ends. The CDR3 runs 13 residues. CDR1 SGHTA and CDR2 FQGNSA come from the germline V gene. CDR3 loop: CASSQGIYNEQFF. CDR3 bases: TGTGCCAGCTCCCAGGGCATTTACAATGAGCAGTTCTTC.

This clonotype came up many times. The chain links TRBV12-3 or TRBV12-4 to TRBJ2-2; D may be TRBD1 or TRBD2 (6 bases each). The CDR3 totals 16 residues. V gave up 1 base and J gave up 3 bases, with 12 bases separating them. CDR3 nucleotide sequence: TGTGCCAGCAGTTTAGTGGAGGGGGGAGACACCGGGGAGCTGTTTTTT. It specifies CASSLVEGGDTGELFF.

Many counts were recorded for this clonotype. The genes are TRBV7-2 and TRBJ2-5; D possibly uses TRBD1 or TRBD2 (5 bases each). This CDR3 is 15 amino acids long. Germline V gene lookup returns CDR1 SGHTA and CDR2 FQGNSA. With 1 base removed from V and 4 bases from J, the gap between germline ends came to 13 bases. CDR3 bases: TGTGCCAGCAGCTTAGAGTCGGGGCTTGCAGAGACCCAGTACTTC. Translated, it gives CASSLESGLAETQYF.

This clonotype has more than one count but fewer than ten. The V call is TRBV4-2, the J call TRBJ1-2; D is undetermined. The CDR3 extends over 15 amino acids. From germline, CDR1 is LGHNA and CDR2 YNFKEQ. The germline V and J ends were trimmed by 0 bases and 5 bases, with 13 bases remaining between them. CDR3 amino acids: CASSQDDPGIYGYTF. The CDR3 DNA follows: TGTGCCAGCAGCCAAGATGACCCGGGGATTTATGGCTACACCTTC.

This clonotype has a handful of counts. The V call is TRBV12-3 or TRBV12-4, the J call TRBJ1-3, with D perhaps matching TRBD1 (5 bases). The V end lost 7 bases, the J end lost 4 bases, and 11 bases lay between the germline ends. CDR3 length: 13 amino acids. CDR3 DNA sequence: TGTGCCAGCATTCGGGGGGAAGGAAACACCATATATTTT. This gives the protein CASIRGEGNTIYF.

This clonotype was picked up many times. The chain uses TRBV13 and TRBJ1-1; 7 bases match TRBD1. The CDR3 spans 15 residues. The germline CDR1 and CDR2 sequences are PRHDT and FYEKMQ (reference sequence). J lost 0 bases, V lost 3 bases, and 4 bases had no gene match. The CDR3 DNA is TGTGCCAGCAGCTTGGGACAGAGTATGAACACTGAAGCTTTCTTT. Amino acid sequence: CASSLGQSMNTEAFF.

The CDR3: CASSYRRQDSDTQYF. For the CDR3, the DNA is TGTGCCAGCAGTTACCGGAGACAGGACTCAGATACGCAGTATTTT. The V gene is TRBV6-2 or TRBV6-3, the J gene TRBJ2-3, with a tentative D call TRBD1 (6 bases). Per germline, CDR1 MNHEY and CDR2 SVGEGT. V gave up 2 bases and J gave up 4 bases, with 13 bases separating them. CDR3 length equals 15 residues.

The chain has TRBV19 and TRBJ2-6; D is undetermined. V gave up 1 base and J gave up 0 bases, with 13 bases separating them. CDR1 and CDR2 from the germline V gene are LNHDA and SQIVND (reference sequence). The CDR3 runs to 18 residues. The CDR3 is CASSIGAGLASGANVLTF. CDR3 coding DNA: TGTGCCAGTAGTATAGGTGCAGGCCTCGCCTCTGGGGCCAACGTCCTGACTTTC.

The chain has TRBV5-1 and TRBJ1-2; 10 nucleotides agree with TRBD1. Germline V gene lookup returns CDR1 SGHRS and CDR2 YFSETQ. J lost 6 bases, V lost 4 bases, and 6 bases had no gene match. This CDR3 comprises 14 residues. Written as DNA, the CDR3 is TGCGCCAGCAGCACCCCGACAGGGGGCGATGGCTACACCTTC. It yields the protein CASSTPTGGDGYTF.

This chain connects TRBV29-1 to TRBJ2-2; D may be TRBD1 (6 bases). CDR3 length equals 15 residues. Germline lookup yields CDR1 SQVTM and CDR2 ANQGSEA. V was cut by 7 bases and J by 3 bases, with 18 bases left in between. The CDR3 is CSASGQKRDTGELFF. CDR3 coding DNA: TGCAGCGCCTCGGGACAAAAAAGGGACACCGGGGAGCTGTTTTTT.